This T cell receptor (beta chain) was captured in a study of blood T cells in healthy people across ages (dated by TCRdb to the mid-2010s). Looking at the study overall: In model experiments, template switching captured roughly one uniquely barcoded TCR beta cDNA molecule for every two T cells. Using the same blood draw, the study looked at two additional independent replicas of 1 million unique cDNA reads for two donors, one aged 18 to 29 and the other aged 80 or older. Age-related changes in TCR beta repertoire diversity were measured in the study by deep sequencing normalized with unique cDNA molecular identifiers. To avoid experimental bias, donors of different ages were distributed randomly across sequencing lanes. The donors were divided into four age groups: young (average around 17 years), middle-aged (around 37), aged (around 59) and long-lived (about 79). The paper's findings and limits, for the study overall: There was a strong correlation between observed TCR beta diversity and the percentage of naive T cells measured by flow cytometry. Observed TCR beta diversity per million T cells fell roughly linearly with age, and a significant reduction was already apparent by age around 44. Estimates of total diversity based on one million sequenced T cells were considered lower bounds and underestimates. Donor CMV infection status was unknown, potentially confounding age-related changes in expanded clonotypes. Bulk unsorted PBMC profiling prevented conclusive comparison of naive and antigen-experienced compartments. Compared with the aged group, the long-lived group had more naive CD4+ T cells, fewer expanded clones and increased TCR diversity, suggesting age selection.

Details on this clonotype: Its antigen is unknown. It has no much larger one-base neighbor in the sample; base qualities were not kept.

Receptors were amplified or captured by 5' RACE. Sequencing used an Illumina HiSeq 2500. A second roughly 7 to 11 cycle PCR used a sample-barcoded 5' primer and a J-beta primer mix. Each TCR beta cDNA molecule received a unique molecular identifier from a template-switch 5' adaptor carrying 12 random nucleotides. At least 3 million CDR3-containing paired-end reads were obtained from each sample. The Mint cDNA synthesis kit, primed by a TRBC-specific oligonucleotide, was used to synthesize first-strand cDNA from all RNA. Following uracil-DNA glycosylase treatment, a first 18-cycle PCR with universal primers M1SS and BC2_uni_R was performed on all cDNA. Turning to the authors' computational methods: Each sample was normalized by randomly selecting 1 million high-quality reads, each carrying a distinct molecular identifier. Instead of being binned into consensus sequences, reads with shared molecular identifiers were discarded. CDR3 identification, clonotype clustering and error correction used MiTCR with a Q25 quality threshold and the strictest error-elimination algorithm. Lower-bound total TCR beta diversity was estimated with a nonparametric unseen species model using Euler transformation. TCRdb handled the public reads itself, with Q25 trimming in fastp and clone calling in MiXCR, and kept productive beta chains. Every entry covers one CDR3 protein and lists the most common genes and DNA from its rows. TCRdb's processing, not the authors', yielded these V and J calls. For this sample there are over 600,000 distinct CDR3 sequences; 56% appear just once. More than 25% of the sample is held by the ten biggest clonotypes.

The approximately 40 donors, aged about 6 to 95 years, were systemically healthy Caucasian individuals from Russia. Each donor gave ten milliliters of peripheral blood, drawn into EDTA-treated Vacutainer tubes. Ficoll-Paque density-gradient centrifugation was used to isolate PBMCs, with at least 6.5 million per sample. Total RNA was extracted from PBMCs with Trizol reagent, with at least 6 micrograms obtained per sample. Naive CD45RAhigh/CD27high T cell percentages were measured by flow cytometry on a PBMC aliquot from every donor. Based on the germline V gene, the CDR1 and CDR2 sequences are SQVTM and ANQGSEA. The germline V and J ends show losses of 4 bases and 11 bases respectively, and no gene match explains 8 bases of the junction. The CDR3 contains 13 residues, cysteine and phenylalanine counted. Only the CDR3 DNA stays, 39 bases, in frame from base 1.

Specimen: blood. This clonotype was obtained from a man aged 40-49 years in good health. The rearrangement combines TRBV29-1 with TRBJ2-3; TRBD2 lines up with 11 middle nucleotides. For the CDR3, the sequence is CSVGTSGWGEQYF. The DNA reads TGCAGCGTTGGGACTAGCGGGTGGGGTGAGCAGTATTTT.